This T cell receptor beta chain emerged from a study of beta chain features in type 1 diabetes. Study conclusions and caveats: There was a moderate but significant shortening of TCRB CDR3s in all four CD4+ subsets of Type 1 diabetes patients.

All of the isolated RNA was reverse transcribed, so expressed TCRB transcripts were sequenced. Using immunoSEQ multiplex PCR, the repertoire was profiled, and TCRdb retains in-frame clones only, with some absent. The sample contains about 370,000 clones, around a tenth of which appear only once. The CDR3 totals 15 residues. The V and J ends lost 4 bases and 7 bases, in that order; junction bases with no gene match: 8. Germline CDR1 reads SGHRS; CDR2 reads YFSETQ. As regards this clone: Its antigen is as yet unknown.

The clonotype comes from a man aged 25-45 years with type 1 diabetes. This chain connects TRBV5-1 to TRBJ2-2, with 9 bases fitting TRBD2. The sequencing input was central memory CD4+ T cells from blood. The CDR3 nucleotides read TGCGCCAGCAGCCGGACTAGCGCTATTGACGGGGAGCTGTTTTTT. This encodes CASSRTSAIDGELFF.